The entry that follows covers one TCR beta chain sequence. The sample belongs to a study of shared T cell receptors in the human thymus. The V and J ends lost 4 bases and 0 bases respectively, with 10 bases between them. The CDR3 sequence is 15 residues long. The V gene's germline CDR1 is GTSNPN and CDR2 SVGIG (reference sequence). Sequencing used immunoSEQ multiplex PCR; TCRdb keeps in-frame clones, though not all of them. The sample yields hundreds of thousands of clones, 70% to 90% seen once. This sample also belongs to another study, concerning human thymus T cells. According to that study: The sample donors, healthy Finnish infants, were having corrective surgery for congenital heart defects. Resections were taken during corrective heart surgery, and the thymus tissue came from these.

This sequence originates from a boy in the first two years of life with a congenital heart defect. Source material: thymocytes. The genes are TRBV30 and TRBJ2-6; perhaps TRBD1 as D (5 bases). In nucleotides, the CDR3 is TGTGCCTGGACAGGGCCCCGCTCTGGGGCCAACGTCCTGACTTTC. Translating it yields CAWTGPRSGANVLTF.